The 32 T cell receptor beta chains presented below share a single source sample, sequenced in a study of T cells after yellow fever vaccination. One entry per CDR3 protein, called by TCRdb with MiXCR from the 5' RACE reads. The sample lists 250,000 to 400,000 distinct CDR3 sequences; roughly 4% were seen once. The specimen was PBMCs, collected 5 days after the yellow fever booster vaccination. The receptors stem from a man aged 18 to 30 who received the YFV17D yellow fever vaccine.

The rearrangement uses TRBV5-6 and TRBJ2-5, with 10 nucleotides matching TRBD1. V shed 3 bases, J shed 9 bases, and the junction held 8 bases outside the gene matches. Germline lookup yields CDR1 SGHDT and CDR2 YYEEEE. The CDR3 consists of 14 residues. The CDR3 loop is CASSWGTGESAQYF. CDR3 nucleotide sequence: TGTGCCAGCAGCTGGGGGACAGGGGAGTCGGCCCAGTACTTC.

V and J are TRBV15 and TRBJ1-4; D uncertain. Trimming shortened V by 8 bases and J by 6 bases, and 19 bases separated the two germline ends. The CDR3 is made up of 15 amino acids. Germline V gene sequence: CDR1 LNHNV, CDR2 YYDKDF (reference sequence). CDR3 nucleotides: TGTGCCACCTCCTCGACTCTCGTGCGGGATGAAAAACTGTTTTTT. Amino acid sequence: CATSSTLVRDEKLFF.

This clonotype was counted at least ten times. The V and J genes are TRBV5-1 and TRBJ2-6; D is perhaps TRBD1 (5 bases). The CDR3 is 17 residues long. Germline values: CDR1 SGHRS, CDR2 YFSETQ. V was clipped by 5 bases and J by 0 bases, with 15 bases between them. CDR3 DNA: TGCGCCAGCAGGCGAACTACAGGTTTCTCTGGGGCCAACGTCCTGACTTTC. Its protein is CASRRTTGFSGANVLTF.

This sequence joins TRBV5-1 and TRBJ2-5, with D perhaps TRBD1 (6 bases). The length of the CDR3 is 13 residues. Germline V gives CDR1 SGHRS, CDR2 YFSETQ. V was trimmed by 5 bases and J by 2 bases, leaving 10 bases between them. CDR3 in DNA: TGCGCCAGCAGATTAGGGGGACAAGAGACCCAGTACTTC. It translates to CASRLGGQETQYF.

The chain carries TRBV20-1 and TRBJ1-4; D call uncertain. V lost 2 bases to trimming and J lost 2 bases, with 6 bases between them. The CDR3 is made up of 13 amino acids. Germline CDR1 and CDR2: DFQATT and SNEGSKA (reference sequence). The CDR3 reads CSARLGTNEKLFF. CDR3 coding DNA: TGCAGTGCTAGACTGGGCACTAATGAAAAACTGTTTTTT.

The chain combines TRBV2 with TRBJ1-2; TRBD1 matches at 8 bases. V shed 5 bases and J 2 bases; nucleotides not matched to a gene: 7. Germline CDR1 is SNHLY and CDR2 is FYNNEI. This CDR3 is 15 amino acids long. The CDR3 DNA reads TGTGCCAGCAGTCCCGACAGGGGAGCCAACTATGGCTACACCTTC. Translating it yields CASSPDRGANYGYTF.

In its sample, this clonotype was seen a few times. Written as DNA, the CDR3 is TGTGCCAGCACAGTCACGCGCTCTGGAAACACCATATATTTT. Translation gives CASTVTRSGNTIYF. The rearrangement joins TRBV12-3 or TRBV12-4 to TRBJ1-3; D ambiguous. V dropped 7 bases and J dropped 0 bases, with 10 bases sitting between them. CDR3 length: 14 residues.

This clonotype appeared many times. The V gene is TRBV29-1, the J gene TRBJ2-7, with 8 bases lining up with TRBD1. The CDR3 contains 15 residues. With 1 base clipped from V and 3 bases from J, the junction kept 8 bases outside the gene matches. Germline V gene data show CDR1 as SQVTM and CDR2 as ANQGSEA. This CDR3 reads CSVEVAAGGYYEQYF. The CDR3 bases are TGCAGCGTTGAAGTAGCGGCAGGGGGCTACTACGAGCAGTACTTC.

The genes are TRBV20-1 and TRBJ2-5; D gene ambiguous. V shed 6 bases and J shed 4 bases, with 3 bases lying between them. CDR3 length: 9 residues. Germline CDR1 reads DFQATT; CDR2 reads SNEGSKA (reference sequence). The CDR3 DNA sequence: TGCAGTGCCCCAGAGACCCAGTACTTC. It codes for CSAPETQYF.

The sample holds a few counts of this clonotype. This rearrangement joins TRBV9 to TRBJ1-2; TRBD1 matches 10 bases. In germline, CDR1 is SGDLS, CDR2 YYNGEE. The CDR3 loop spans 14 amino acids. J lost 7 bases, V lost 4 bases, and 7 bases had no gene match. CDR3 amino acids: CASSTLTGGGGYTF. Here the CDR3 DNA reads TGTGCCAGCAGCACTCTGACAGGGGGCGGTGGCTACACCTTC.

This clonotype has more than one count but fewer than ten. The CDR3 reads CASWKGGQFF. The DNA for the CDR3 is TGTGCCAGCTGGAAGGGGGGGCAGTTCTTC. The chain couples TRBV25-1 to TRBJ2-1; perhaps D is TRBD1 or TRBD2 (6 bases each). The germline V and J ends were trimmed by 8 bases and 12 bases, with 11 bases remaining between them. The CDR3 is made up of 10 amino acids. CDR1 MGHDK and CDR2 SYGVNS come from the germline V gene. Full variable domain (missing parts from reference TRBV25-1 and TRBJ2-1): EADIYQTPRYLVIGTGKKITLECSQTMGHDKMYWYQQDPGMELHLIHYSYGVNSTEKGDLSSESTVSRIRTEHFPLTLESARPSHTSQYLCASWKGGQFFGPGTRLTVL.

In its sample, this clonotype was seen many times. The CDR3: CSANGPGTSGNTIYF. CDR3 DNA sequence: TGCAGTGCAAATGGGCCCGGTACCTCTGGAAACACCATATATTTT. The V and J genes are TRBV20-1 and TRBJ1-3; D call uncertain. CDR1 is DFQATT, CDR2 SNEGSKA, per germline (reference sequence). This CDR3 contains 15 residues. V lost 6 bases, J lost 0 bases, and 15 bases lay in between.

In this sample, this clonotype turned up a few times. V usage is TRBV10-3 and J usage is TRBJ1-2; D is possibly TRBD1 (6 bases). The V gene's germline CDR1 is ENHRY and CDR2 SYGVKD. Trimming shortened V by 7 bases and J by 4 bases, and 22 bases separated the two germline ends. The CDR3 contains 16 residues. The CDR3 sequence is CAITPSEGDNSYGYTF. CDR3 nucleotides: TGTGCCATCACCCCCTCTGAGGGGGATAATTCCTATGGCTACACCTTC.

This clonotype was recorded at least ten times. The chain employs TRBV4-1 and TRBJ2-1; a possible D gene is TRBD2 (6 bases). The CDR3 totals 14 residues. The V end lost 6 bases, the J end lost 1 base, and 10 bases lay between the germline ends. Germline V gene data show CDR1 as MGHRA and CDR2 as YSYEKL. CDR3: CASSPRGSYNEQFF. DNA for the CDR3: TGCGCCAGCAGTCCCCGGGGGTCCTACAATGAGCAGTTCTTC.

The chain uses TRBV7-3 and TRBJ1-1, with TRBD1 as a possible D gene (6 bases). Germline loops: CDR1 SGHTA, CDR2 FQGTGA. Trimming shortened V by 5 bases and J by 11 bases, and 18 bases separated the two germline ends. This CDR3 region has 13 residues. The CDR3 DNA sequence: TGTGCCAGCAGCGAAGGGGGAACCCGAGGGGCTTTCTTT. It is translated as CASSEGGTRGAFF. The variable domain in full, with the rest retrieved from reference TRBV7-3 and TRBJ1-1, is GAGVSQTPSNKVTEKGKYVELRCDPISGHTALYWYRQSLGQGPEFLIYFQGTGAADDSGLPNDRFFAVRPEGSVSTLKIQRTERGDSAVYLCASSEGGTRGAFFGQGTRLTVV.

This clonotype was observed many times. This CDR3 is CASSLDRGGDGYTF. Here the CDR3 DNA reads TGCGCCAGCAGCTTGGATCGGGGCGGGGATGGCTACACCTTC. This chain joins TRBV5-1 and TRBJ1-2, with D tentatively TRBD1 (5 bases). Germline values: CDR1 SGHRS, CDR2 YFSETQ. V was shortened by 0 bases and J by 6 bases, with 12 bases between the two germline ends. The CDR3 totals 14 residues. Filled out from reference TRBV5-1 and TRBJ1-2, the complete variable domain reads KAGVTQTPRYLIKTRGQQVTLSCSPISGHRSVSWYQQTPGQGLQFLFEYFSETQRNKGNFPGRFSGRQFSNSRSEMNVSTLELGDSALYLCASSLDRGGDGYTFGSGTRLTVV.

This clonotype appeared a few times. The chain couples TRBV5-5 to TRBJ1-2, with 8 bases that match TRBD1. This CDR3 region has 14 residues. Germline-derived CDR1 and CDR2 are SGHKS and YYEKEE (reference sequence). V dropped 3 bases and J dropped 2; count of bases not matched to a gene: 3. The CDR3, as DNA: TGTGCCAGCAGCTCTAGGACAGGGAACTATGGCTACACCTTC. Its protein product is CASSSRTGNYGYTF.

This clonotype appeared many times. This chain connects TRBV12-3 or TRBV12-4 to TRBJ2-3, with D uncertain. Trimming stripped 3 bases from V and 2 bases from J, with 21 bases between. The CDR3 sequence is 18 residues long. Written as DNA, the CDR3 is TGTGCCAGCAGTTTTAGTAGGGAATACCTCGTAATCACAGATACGCAGTATTTT. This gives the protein CASSFSREYLVITDTQYF.

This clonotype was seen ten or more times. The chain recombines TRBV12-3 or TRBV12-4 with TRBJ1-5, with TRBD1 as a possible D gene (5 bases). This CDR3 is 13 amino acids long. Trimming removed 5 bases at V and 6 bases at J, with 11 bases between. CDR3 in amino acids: CASSGAGGQPQHF. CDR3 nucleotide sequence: TGTGCCAGCAGTGGGGCTGGGGGTCAGCCCCAGCATTTT.

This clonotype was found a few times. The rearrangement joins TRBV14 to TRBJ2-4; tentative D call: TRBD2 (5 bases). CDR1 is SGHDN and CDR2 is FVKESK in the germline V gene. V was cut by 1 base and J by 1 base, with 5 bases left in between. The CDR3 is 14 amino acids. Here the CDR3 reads CASSQGEAKNIQYF. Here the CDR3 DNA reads TGTGCCAGCAGCCAAGGGGAGGCCAAAAACATTCAGTACTTC.

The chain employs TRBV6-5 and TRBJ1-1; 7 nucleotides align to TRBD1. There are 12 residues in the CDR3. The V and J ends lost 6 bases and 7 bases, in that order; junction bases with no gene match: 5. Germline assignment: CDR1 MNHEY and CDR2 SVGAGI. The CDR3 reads CASSYHRGEAFF. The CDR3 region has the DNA TGTGCCAGCAGCTACCACAGGGGTGAAGCTTTCTTT.

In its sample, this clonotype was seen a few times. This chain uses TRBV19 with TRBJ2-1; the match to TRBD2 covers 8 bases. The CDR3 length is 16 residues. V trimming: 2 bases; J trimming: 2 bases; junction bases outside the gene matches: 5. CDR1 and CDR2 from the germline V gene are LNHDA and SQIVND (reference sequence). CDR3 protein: CASSISVAGTYNEQFF. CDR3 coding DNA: TGTGCCAGTAGTATAAGTGTAGCGGGGACCTACAATGAGCAGTTCTTC.

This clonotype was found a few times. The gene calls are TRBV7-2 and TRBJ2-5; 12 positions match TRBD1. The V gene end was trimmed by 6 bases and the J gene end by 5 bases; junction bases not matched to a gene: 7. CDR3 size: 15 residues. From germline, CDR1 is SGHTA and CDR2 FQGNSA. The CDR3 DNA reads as TGTGCCAGCAGACCCGGGACAGGGGGCCGGGAGACCCAGTACTTC. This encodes CASRPGTGGRETQYF.

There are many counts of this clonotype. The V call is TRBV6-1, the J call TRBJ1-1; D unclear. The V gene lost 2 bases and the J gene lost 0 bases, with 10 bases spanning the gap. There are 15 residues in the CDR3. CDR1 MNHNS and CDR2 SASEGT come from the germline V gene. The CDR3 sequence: CASSELRSMNTEAFF. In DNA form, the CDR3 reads TGTGCCAGCAGTGAACTCCGCAGTATGAACACTGAAGCTTTCTTT.

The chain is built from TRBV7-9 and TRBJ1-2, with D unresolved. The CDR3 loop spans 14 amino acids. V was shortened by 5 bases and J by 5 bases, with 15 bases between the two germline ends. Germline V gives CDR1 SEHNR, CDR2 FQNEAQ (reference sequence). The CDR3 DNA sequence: TGTGCCAGCAGCCCTAGGAGGAGCAATTATGGCTACACCTTC. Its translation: CASSPRRSNYGYTF.

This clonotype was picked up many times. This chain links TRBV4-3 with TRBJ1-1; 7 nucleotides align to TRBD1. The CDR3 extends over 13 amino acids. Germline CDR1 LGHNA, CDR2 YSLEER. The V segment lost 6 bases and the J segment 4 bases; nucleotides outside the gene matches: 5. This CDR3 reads CASRNRGSTEAFF. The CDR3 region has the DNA TGCGCCAGCAGAAACAGGGGAAGCACTGAAGCTTTCTTT.

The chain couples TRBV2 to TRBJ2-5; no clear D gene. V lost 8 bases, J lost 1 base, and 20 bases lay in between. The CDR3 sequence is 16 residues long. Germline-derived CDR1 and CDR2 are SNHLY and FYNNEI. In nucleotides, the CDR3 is TGTGCCAGCCGAAAGACTGTTGGGAATCTCCAAGAGACCCAGTACTTC. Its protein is CASRKTVGNLQETQYF.

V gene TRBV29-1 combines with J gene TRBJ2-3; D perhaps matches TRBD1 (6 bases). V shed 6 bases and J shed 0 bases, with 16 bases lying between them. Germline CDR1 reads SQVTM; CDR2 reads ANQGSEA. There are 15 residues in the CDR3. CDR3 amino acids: CSVSRGIGSTDTQYF. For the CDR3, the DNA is TGCAGCGTGTCGAGGGGGATTGGGAGCACAGATACGCAGTATTTT.

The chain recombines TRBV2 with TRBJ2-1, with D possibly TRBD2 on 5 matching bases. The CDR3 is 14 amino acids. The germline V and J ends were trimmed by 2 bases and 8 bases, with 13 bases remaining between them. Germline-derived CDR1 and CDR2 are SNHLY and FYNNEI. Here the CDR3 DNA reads TGTGCCAGCAGTGAAATGAGGGCTGGGGATGAGCAGTTCTTC. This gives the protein CASSEMRAGDEQFF.

DNA for the CDR3: TGTGCCAGCAGTGAGAGGGGGCTTACTGAAGCTTTCTTT. This gives the protein CASSERGLTEAFF. The chain employs TRBV6-1 and TRBJ1-1; TRBD1 matches at 7 bases. V shed 3 bases and J 5 bases; nucleotides not matched to a gene: 3. Germline lookup yields CDR1 MNHNS and CDR2 SASEGT. The CDR3 runs 13 residues.

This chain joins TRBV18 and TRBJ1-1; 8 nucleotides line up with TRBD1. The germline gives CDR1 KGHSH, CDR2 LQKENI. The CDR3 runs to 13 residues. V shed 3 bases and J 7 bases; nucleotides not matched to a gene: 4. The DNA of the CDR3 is TGTGCCAGCTCACCGACAGGGGCAGTTGAAGCTTTCTTT. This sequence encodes CASSPTGAVEAFF.

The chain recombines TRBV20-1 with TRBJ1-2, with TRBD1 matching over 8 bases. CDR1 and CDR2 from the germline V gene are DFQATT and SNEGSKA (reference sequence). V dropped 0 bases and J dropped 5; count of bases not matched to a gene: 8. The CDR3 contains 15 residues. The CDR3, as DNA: TGCAGTGCTAGAGAGGGGGGGACAGGCCTATATGGCTACACCTTC. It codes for CSAREGGTGLYGYTF.